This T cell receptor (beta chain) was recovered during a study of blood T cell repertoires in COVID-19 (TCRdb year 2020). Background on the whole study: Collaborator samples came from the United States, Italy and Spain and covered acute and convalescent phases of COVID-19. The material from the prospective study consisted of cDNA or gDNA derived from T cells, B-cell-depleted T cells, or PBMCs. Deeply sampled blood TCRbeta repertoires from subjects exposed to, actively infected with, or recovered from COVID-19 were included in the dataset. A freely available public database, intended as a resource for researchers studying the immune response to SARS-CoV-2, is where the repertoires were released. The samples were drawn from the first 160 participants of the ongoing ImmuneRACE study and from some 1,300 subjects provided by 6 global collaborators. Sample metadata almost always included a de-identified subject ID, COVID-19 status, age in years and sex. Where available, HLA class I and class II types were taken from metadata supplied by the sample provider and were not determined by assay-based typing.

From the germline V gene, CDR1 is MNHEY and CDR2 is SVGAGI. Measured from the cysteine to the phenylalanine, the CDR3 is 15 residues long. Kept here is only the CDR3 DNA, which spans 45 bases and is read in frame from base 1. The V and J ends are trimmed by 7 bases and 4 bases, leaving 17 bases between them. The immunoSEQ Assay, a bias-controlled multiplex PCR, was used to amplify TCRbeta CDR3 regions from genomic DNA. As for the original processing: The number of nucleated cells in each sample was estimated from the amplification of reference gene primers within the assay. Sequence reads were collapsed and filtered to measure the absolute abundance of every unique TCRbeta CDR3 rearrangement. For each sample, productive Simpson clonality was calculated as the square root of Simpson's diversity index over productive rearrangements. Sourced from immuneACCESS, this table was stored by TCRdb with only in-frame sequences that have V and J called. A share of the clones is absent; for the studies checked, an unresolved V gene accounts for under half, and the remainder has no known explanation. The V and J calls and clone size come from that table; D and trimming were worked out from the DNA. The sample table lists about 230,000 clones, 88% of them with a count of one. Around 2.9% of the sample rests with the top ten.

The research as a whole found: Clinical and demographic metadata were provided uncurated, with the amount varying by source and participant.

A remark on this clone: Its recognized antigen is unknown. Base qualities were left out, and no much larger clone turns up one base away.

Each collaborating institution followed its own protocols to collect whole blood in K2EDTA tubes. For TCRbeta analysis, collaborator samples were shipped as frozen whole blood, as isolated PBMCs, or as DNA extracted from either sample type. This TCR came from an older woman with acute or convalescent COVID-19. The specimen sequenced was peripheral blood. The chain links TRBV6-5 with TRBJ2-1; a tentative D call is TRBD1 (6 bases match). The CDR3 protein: CASKVTGAEYNEQFF. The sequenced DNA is TGTGCCAGCAAGGTGACAGGCGCGGAATACAATGAGCAGTTCTTC.